The 9 T cell receptor beta chains below come from one sample, sequenced in a study of regulatory T cells in long-lasting Graves disease. HTBI primers from iRepertoire and Arm-PCR of CDR3 regions yielded the TCR beta libraries. Using its own MiXCR run on the multiplex PCR reads, TCRdb lists one record per CDR3 protein. The sample lists around 400,000 distinct CDR3 sequences, around 15% occurring once. Noted time point: newly diagnosed GD, antithyroid drugs for less than 3 months. Making the TCR library involved RNA that had been extracted from PBMCs. The source material was peripheral blood mononuclear cells (PBMCs), sampled at new diagnosis, from a patient treated with antithyroid drugs. The source is a female donor with Graves disease.

This clonotype was recorded at least ten times. A junction boundary mismatches the germline segment, possibly from a read error. V is TRBV5-1 and J is TRBJ2-5, with 10 bases aligning to TRBD2. The CDR3 is 14 residues long. Germline V gives CDR1 SGHRS, CDR2 YFSETQ. CDR3 DNA sequence: TGTGCCAGCAGTGTGAGCGGGAGGGAAGAGACCCAGTACTTC. This codes for CASSVSGREETQYF.

This clonotype was observed at least ten times. The chain recombines TRBV11-1 with TRBJ1-2; D is undetermined. The CDR3 contains 14 residues. V was shortened by 3 bases and J by 12 bases, with 20 bases between the two germline ends. Germline CDR1 is SGHAT and CDR2 is FQDESV (reference sequence). The CDR3 bases are TGTGCCAGCAGCTTTCCCGGCTATGTCAATGGGAACACCTTC. Translation gives CASSFPGYVNGNTF.

This clonotype was found many times. The genes are TRBV15 and TRBJ1-2; no firm D call. This CDR3 has 13 amino acids. Germline CDR1 LNHNV, CDR2 YYDKDF (reference sequence). With 0 bases removed from V and 2 bases from J, the gap between germline ends came to 4 bases. CDR3 DNA: TGTGCCACCAGCAGAGAAGGCAACTATGGCTACACCTTC. This translates into CATSREGNYGYTF.

At least ten counts were recorded for this clonotype. V usage is TRBV7-2 and J usage is TRBJ2-7; tentative D call: TRBD2 (6 bases). V was trimmed by 0 bases and J by 3 bases, leaving 12 bases between them. CDR3 length: 15 amino acids. Germline V CDR1 and CDR2: SGHTA, FQGNSA. The CDR3 loop reads CASSLAGEDYYEQYF. CDR3 DNA: TGTGCCAGCAGCTTAGCAGGGGAGGATTACTACGAGCAGTACTTC.

This clonotype was recorded only once. The genes are TRBV11-2 and TRBJ2-3, with 10 bases aligning to TRBD2. Germline V gene data show CDR1 as SGHAT and CDR2 as FQNNGV. The CDR3 has 16 amino acids. Losses at the gene ends were 5 bases for V and 3 bases for J; bases not matched to a gene: 8. The CDR3 DNA follows: TGTGCCAGCAGCCCGAGTCCGGGACTAGCGACAGATACGCAGTATTTT. Translated: CASSPSPGLATDTQYF. Using reference TRBV11-2 and TRBJ2-3 for the parts outside the CDR3, the full variable domain is EAGVAQSPRYKIIEKRQSVAFWCNPISGHATLYWYQQILGQGPKLLIQFQNNGVVDDSQLPKDRFSAERLKGVDSTLKIQPAKLEDSAVYLCASSPSPGLATDTQYFGPGTRLTVL.

This clonotype was detected many times. The chain uses TRBV6-1 and TRBJ1-2, with a possible D match to TRBD1 (5 bases). This CDR3 comprises 15 residues. Germline-derived CDR1 and CDR2 are MNHNS and SASEGT. The germline V and J ends were trimmed by 8 bases and 6 bases, with 22 bases remaining between them. The CDR3 protein is CASLGLPRDGHGYTF. CDR3 sequence (DNA): TGTGCCAGCCTGGGACTACCTAGGGATGGGCATGGCTACACCTTC.

The chain recombines TRBV4-1 with TRBJ2-4; 9 bases are shared with TRBD2. CDR3 length: 20 residues. The trim removed 0 bases at V and 3 bases at J, leaving 15 bases unmatched. Germline loops: CDR1 MGHRA, CDR2 YSYEKL. CDR3 coding DNA: TGCGCCAGCAGCCAAGACCGAGGCGGATTTAGCGGGGGCCACAAAAACATTCAGTACTTC. Its translation is CASSQDRGGFSGGHKNIQYF.

This clonotype was detected only a few times. The genes are TRBV6-5 and TRBJ2-1; the match to TRBD1 covers 10 bases. V shed 4 bases, J shed 8 bases, and the junction held 8 bases outside the gene matches. The CDR3 spans 15 residues. The germline V gene encodes CDR1 MNHEY and CDR2 SVGAGI. The CDR3 DNA follows: TGTGCCAGCAGTTTTGATGGACAGGGGGGCGATGAGCAGTTCTTC. It encodes CASSFDGQGGDEQFF.

The CDR3 region is CASSYKGGNTIYF. CDR3 DNA: TGTGCCAGCAGTTACAAGGGTGGAAACACCATATATTTT. The chain has TRBV6-5 and TRBJ1-3; D unresolved. V dropped 2 bases and J dropped 3 bases, with 5 bases sitting between them. CDR1 MNHEY and CDR2 SVGAGI come from the germline V gene. The CDR3 is made up of 13 amino acids.